Given below is one T cell receptor beta chain in context. These data come from a study of OX40 agonist ivuxolimab in advanced cancers. Exclusion of a patient followed from autoimmune disease history or systemic immunosuppression. This CDR3 spans 16 amino acids. V was pared by 3 bases and J by 10 bases, with 13 bases of the junction left unmatched. Germline V lookup: CDR1 LNHNV, CDR2 YYDKDF (reference sequence). Sequencing was performed with immunoSEQ multiplex PCR; in TCRdb, only in-frame clones are kept and a portion is missing. The sample lists about 68,000 clones, roughly nine tenths seen once, with around 0.31% in the top ten.

The TCR sequence derives from an adult with an advanced solid tumor such as melanoma, head and neck, liver or kidney cancer. The chain recombines TRBV15 with TRBJ2-1, with 9 bases that match TRBD1. Sequencing was performed on CD4+ or CD8+ T cells sorted from blood, taken in a trial of the OX40 agonist ivuxolimab. CDR3 loop: CATSSGGQGPYREQFF. Written as DNA, the CDR3 is TGTGCCACCAGCAGTGGGGGACAGGGACCCTACCGGGAGCAGTTCTTC.